A single sample gave rise to the 20 T cell receptor beta chains below, sequenced in a study of T cell repertoires in cytomegalovirus infection. These receptors' antigens are unknown. TCRdb recomputed calls from the reads with MiXCR, one row per CDR3 protein. The sample carries 200,000 to 250,000 distinct CDR3 sequences, 35% to 40% recorded once. The sequencing here drew on CD8+ T cells from cultured PBMCs, taken from culture after CMV antigen stimulation. Receptor source: a human donor in good health (CMV status not recorded). Some clones in this sample may be carry-over from other donors' samples.

The rearrangement links TRBV27 to TRBJ1-2; 8 bases match TRBD1. This CDR3 is built from 16 residues. With 3 bases clipped from V and 4 bases from J, the junction kept 10 bases outside the gene matches. Germline V lookup: CDR1 MNHEY, CDR2 SMNVEV (reference sequence). CDR3 sequence (DNA): TGTGCCAGCAGTTTCGGCAGGGGGCAACCGGGCTATGGCTACACCTTC. Its protein is CASSFGRGQPGYGYTF.

This clonotype was detected many times. The chain carries TRBV4-1 and TRBJ2-3, with D uncertain. Trimming stripped 0 bases from V and 6 bases from J, with 7 bases between. Germline V gene sequence: CDR1 MGHRA, CDR2 YSYEKL. The length of the CDR3 is 13 residues. CDR3 coding DNA: TGCGCCAGCAGCCAAGATTCGGCGGATACGCAGTATTTT. It specifies CASSQDSADTQYF.

CDR3 DNA: TGTGCCAGCAGCTTAAGGGAAAGCTCCTACAATGAGCAGTTCTTC. Its translation: CASSLRESSYNEQFF. The gene calls are TRBV7-3 and TRBJ2-1; D remains unclear. The ends were cut back, 1 base at V and 0 bases at J, with 7 bases in the middle. Germline V gene lookup returns CDR1 SGHTA and CDR2 FQGTGA. There are 15 residues in the CDR3. Full variable domain (outside the CDR3, taken from reference TRBV7-3 and TRBJ2-1): GAGVSQTPSNKVTEKGKYVELRCDPISGHTALYWYRQSLGQGPEFLIYFQGTGAADDSGLPNDRFFAVRPEGSVSTLKIQRTERGDSAVYLCASSLRESSYNEQFFGPGTRLTVL.

This clonotype was recorded a few times. The V gene is TRBV7-6, the J gene TRBJ1-5; D is ambiguous. There are 9 residues in the CDR3. The ends were cut back, 5 bases at V and 10 bases at J, with 3 bases in the middle. CDR1 is SGHVS and CDR2 is FNYEAQ in the germline V gene. CDR3 residues: CASSPPQHF. The CDR3 nucleotides are TGTGCCAGCAGCCCCCCCCAGCATTTT. The full variable domain, in which reference TRBV7-6 and TRBJ1-5 provide the parts outside the CDR3, is GAGVSQSPRYKVTKRGQDVALRCDPISGHVSLYWYRQALGQGPEFLTYFNYEAQQDKSGLPNDRFSAERPEGSISTLTIQRTEQRDSAMYRCASSPPQHFGDGTRLSIL.

This clonotype has ten or more counts. J is TRBJ1-1 and V is TRBV12-5; D is possibly TRBD1 (5 bases). Between the trimmed V and J ends, which lost 6 bases and 10 bases, there was a span of 18 bases. The CDR3 is 13 residues long. CDR1 LGHNT and CDR2 FRNRAP come from the germline V gene. The CDR3 is CASGGGGFSGAFF. The CDR3 nucleotides are TGTGCTAGTGGGGGGGGGGGGTTTAGCGGAGCTTTCTTT.

V gene TRBV7-8 combines with J gene TRBJ1-4; D is perhaps TRBD1 (6 bases). V was shortened by 3 bases and J by 4 bases, with 9 bases between the two germline ends. Germline V gives CDR1 SGHVS, CDR2 FQNEAQ. This CDR3 region has 14 residues. For the CDR3, the DNA is TGTGCCAGCAGCTTTTCGGACAGTAATGAAAAACTGTTTTTT. The encoded protein is CASSFSDSNEKLFF.

This clonotype was observed a few times. The chain has TRBV6-6 and TRBJ2-1; 10 bases fit TRBD2. Germline CDR1 reads MNHNY; CDR2 reads SVGAGI (reference sequence). After removal of 5 bases from V and 2 bases from J, the junction contained 12 bases not matched to a gene. The CDR3 is 18 amino acids. The CDR3 DNA is TGTGCCAGCAGTCAAAAAAATAGCGGGAGGCCTCCCTACAATGAGCAGTTCTTC. It codes for CASSQKNSGRPPYNEQFF.

This clonotype was seen a handful of times. This chain links TRBV27 with TRBJ2-7; a weak D match, TRBD1 (6 bases). V shed 5 bases and J shed 7 bases, with 12 bases lying between them. This CDR3 is built from 12 residues. Per the germline V gene, CDR1 is MNHEY and CDR2 is SMNVEV (reference sequence). CDR3 nucleotide sequence: TGTGCCAGCAGTCGGGACAAAGGAGAGCAGTACTTC. Its translation: CASSRDKGEQYF.

This clonotype was seen more than once but under ten times. The chain is built from TRBV12-5 and TRBJ2-1; 9 nucleotides line up with TRBD1. J was trimmed by 7 bases and V by 5 bases; bases with no gene match: 9. This CDR3 has 15 amino acids. CDR1 is LGHNT, CDR2 FRNRAP, per germline. The CDR3 loop reads CASGLLVTGGNEQFF. DNA of the CDR3: TGTGCTAGTGGTCTCCTCGTGACAGGGGGGAATGAGCAGTTCTTC.

This clonotype occurred a few times. The chain links TRBV7-9 to TRBJ2-7; the match to TRBD1 covers 9 bases. Trimming cost V 5 bases and J 1 base; bases outside gene matches: 6. The CDR3 runs to 15 residues. Germline V lookup: CDR1 SEHNR, CDR2 FQNEAQ (reference sequence). CDR3 sequence (DNA): TGTGCCAGCAGCCATGCGGGACAGGGTTCCTACGAGCAGTACTTC. Translation gives CASSHAGQGSYEQYF.

V and J are TRBV12-3 or TRBV12-4 and TRBJ1-3, with D perhaps TRBD1 (5 bases). This CDR3 is 16 amino acids long. V dropped 1 base and J dropped 4 bases, with 14 bases sitting between them. The CDR3 DNA reads TGTGCCAGCAGTTTAGTGGGGGATCGTTTGGGAAACACCATATATTTT. Encoded protein: CASSLVGDRLGNTIYF.

V gene TRBV10-3 combines with J gene TRBJ2-2, with D tentatively TRBD2 (6 bases). The CDR3 totals 14 residues. Per the germline V gene, CDR1 is ENHRY and CDR2 is SYGVKD. V lost 6 bases, J lost 3 bases, and 11 bases lay in between. In DNA form, the CDR3 reads TGTGCCATCAGATGGAGGGCGGACACCGGGGAGCTGTTTTTT. Amino acid sequence: CAIRWRADTGELFF.

V usage is TRBV27 and J usage is TRBJ2-7; TRBD2 matches at 14 bases. The CDR3 has 16 amino acids. The trim removed 5 bases at V and 3 bases at J, leaving 6 bases unmatched. Looked up from germline, CDR1 is MNHEY and CDR2 is SMNVEV (reference sequence). This CDR3 is CASSPLGTSGSYEQYF. The CDR3 DNA reads as TGTGCCAGCAGTCCCCTGGGGACTAGCGGGAGCTACGAGCAGTACTTC.

The rearrangement uses TRBV28 and TRBJ1-3; weak D call: TRBD1 (5 bases). Per the germline V gene, CDR1 is MDHEN and CDR2 is SYDVKM. V was clipped by 3 bases and J by 4 bases, with 13 bases between them. The CDR3 loop spans 15 amino acids. This CDR3 reads CASSFYRSLGNTIYF. CDR3 nucleotide sequence: TGTGCCAGCAGTTTTTACAGGTCCTTGGGAAACACCATATATTTT. The full variable domain, with the rest looked up from reference TRBV28 and TRBJ1-3, is DVKVTQSSRYLVKRTGEKVFLECVQDMDHENMFWYRQDPGLGLRLIYFSYDVKMKEKGDIPEGYSVSREKKERFSLILESASTNQTSMYLCASSFYRSLGNTIYFGEGSWLTVV.

This clonotype was recorded many times. Germline is not matched at one junction end, which may reflect a read error. The chain recombines TRBV6-6 with TRBJ1-6; D gene uncertain. This CDR3 is built from 13 residues. Germline-derived CDR1 and CDR2 are MNHNY and SVGAGI (reference sequence). CDR3 in amino acids: CASGYYDNSPLHF. The CDR3 region has the DNA TGTGCCAGCGGTTACTACGATAATTCACCCCTCCACTTT.

There are a few counts of this clonotype. CDR3 protein: CSARIRQGADYGYTF. The CDR3 DNA sequence: TGCAGTGCTAGAATTCGACAGGGGGCGGACTATGGCTACACCTTC. This chain uses TRBV20-1 with TRBJ1-2; 10 nucleotides line up with TRBD1. The CDR3 is 15 amino acids. The trim removed 2 bases at V and 3 bases at J, leaving 6 bases unmatched. Germline V gives CDR1 DFQATT, CDR2 SNEGSKA (reference sequence).

This chain connects TRBV9 to TRBJ2-1, with 8 bases matching TRBD2. CDR3 length: 15 residues. Germline CDR1 SGDLS, CDR2 YYNGEE. The trim removed 3 bases at V and 7 bases at J, leaving 9 bases unmatched. CDR3 region: CASSAQSGRINEQFF. The CDR3 region has the DNA TGTGCCAGCAGCGCCCAGAGCGGGAGAATTAATGAGCAGTTCTTC.

This clonotype has just one count. V gene TRBV20-1 combines with J gene TRBJ2-1; D is possibly TRBD1 or TRBD2 (5 bases each). Trimming took 6 bases from V and 0 from J, leaving 15 bases between them. The CDR3 sequence is 15 residues long. The V gene's germline CDR1 is DFQATT and CDR2 SNEGSKA (reference sequence). In nucleotides, the CDR3 is TGCAGTGCCACCTCGGGGCGGAACTCCTACAATGAGCAGTTCTTC. It encodes CSATSGRNSYNEQFF.

The rearrangement links TRBV4-2 to TRBJ1-1; D is unclear. V shed 1 base and J shed 4 bases, with 13 bases lying between them. This CDR3 spans 15 amino acids. Germline V CDR1 and CDR2: LGHNA, YNFKEQ. The CDR3 coding sequence is TGTGCCAGCAGCCAAGGCGTTATGGGATTCACTGAAGCTTTCTTT. Protein product: CASSQGVMGFTEAFF.

V gene TRBV11-2 combines with J gene TRBJ2-2, with D unclear. The CDR3 covers 13 residues. Germline CDR1 reads SGHAT; CDR2 reads FQNNGV. V lost 1 base and J lost 7, with 7 bases in between. CDR3 nucleotide sequence: TGTGCCAGCAGCTTAGGTGCAAACGGGGAGCTGTTTTTT. As protein: CASSLGANGELFF.